Below are 21 T cell receptor beta chains sequenced from a single sample in a study of T cells in Graves' hyperthyroidism and ophthalmopathy. It was RNA transcripts that yielded the amplified TCR beta CDR3 regions. The HTBI primer set was used in a first-round RT-PCR of the TCR CDR3. TCRdb reprocessed the multiplex PCR reads via MiXCR and lists one record per CDR3 protein. The sample yields roughly 740,000 distinct CDR3 sequences, around 17% seen once. Input material: blood. Receptor source: a man aged 18 to 35 with Graves' hyperthyroidism.

The chain uses TRBV28 and TRBJ2-7; weak D call: TRBD2 (5 bases). Between the trimmed V and J ends, which lost 3 bases and 1 base, there was a span of 19 bases. The CDR3 has 17 amino acids. CDR1 MDHEN and CDR2 SYDVKM come from the germline V gene. CDR3 loop: CASSFLAFGVDSYEQYF. CDR3 in DNA: TGTGCCAGCAGTTTCCTGGCCTTCGGGGTTGATTCCTACGAGCAGTACTTC.

The table lists this clonotype with a few counts. The DNA for the CDR3 is TGCGCCAGCAGCCAAGATCAGGAGGGAGTGAATGAGCAGTTCTTC. This translates into CASSQDQEGVNEQFF. The chain uses TRBV4-1 and TRBJ2-1; tentative D call: TRBD2 (6 bases). This CDR3 is built from 15 residues. Germline CDR1 and CDR2: MGHRA and YSYEKL. The V end was cut by 0 bases, the J end by 7 bases, with 13 bases between.

This clonotype was found a few times. This chain uses TRBV10-3 with TRBJ2-6; 7 bases are shared with TRBD1. J lost 1 base, V lost 3 bases, and 9 bases had no gene match. The CDR3 consists of 18 residues. From germline, CDR1 is ENHRY and CDR2 SYGVKD. For the CDR3, the DNA is TGTGCCATCAGTGAATACGGACAGGAAGCATCTGGGGCCAACGTCCTGACTTTC. Its protein is CAISEYGQEASGANVLTF.

This clonotype was counted many times. This chain uses TRBV20-1 with TRBJ1-4, with no clear D. The CDR3 loop spans 14 amino acids. Trimming shortened V by 1 base and J by 5 bases, and 11 bases separated the two germline ends. Germline assignment: CDR1 DFQATT and CDR2 SNEGSKA (reference sequence). CDR3 region: CSARGTGDNEKLFF. Here the CDR3 DNA reads TGCAGTGCTAGAGGGACGGGTGACAATGAAAAACTGTTTTTT.

Regarding this clonotype: Just one base apart from a much larger clone, this may be a read error. Here the CDR3 DNA reads TGTGCCAGCAGTTTAGCGGGGACAGAGCAATACAATGAGCAGTTCTTC. Translation: CASSLAGTEQYNEQFF. The chain links TRBV12-3 or TRBV12-4 to TRBJ2-1; 7 nucleotides line up with TRBD1. The CDR3 has 16 amino acids. With 0 bases clipped from V and 4 bases from J, the junction kept 6 bases outside the gene matches.

This clonotype was seen at least ten times. The chain recombines TRBV11-1 with TRBJ1-1, with 7 bases aligning to TRBD1. After removal of 0 bases from V and 0 bases from J, the junction contained 7 bases not matched to a gene. CDR1 is SGHAT and CDR2 is FQDESV in the germline V gene (reference sequence). This CDR3 is built from 17 residues. CDR3 residues: CASSLAQGGIVNTEAFF. DNA of the CDR3: TGTGCCAGCAGCTTAGCGCAAGGGGGCATAGTGAACACTGAAGCTTTCTTT.

This clonotype was detected ten times or more. This sequence joins TRBV6-2 or TRBV6-3 and TRBJ1-1, with 12 bases identical to TRBD1. There are 14 residues in the CDR3. Germline CDR1 and CDR2: MNHEY and SVGEGT. J was trimmed by 10 bases and V by 0 bases; bases with no gene match: 3. CDR3 nucleotide sequence: TGTGCCAGCAGTTACTCGGGGACAGGGGGCACAGCTTTCTTT. Translation: CASSYSGTGGTAFF.

This chain links TRBV20-1 with TRBJ2-1; TRBD1 matches at 9 bases. The CDR3 length is 14 residues. Germline V gene data show CDR1 as DFQATT and CDR2 as SNEGSKA (reference sequence). The V gene end was trimmed by 8 bases and the J gene end by 8 bases; junction bases not matched to a gene: 13. Here the CDR3 reads CSPGRTGVLDEQFF. As DNA, the CDR3 is TGCAGTCCCGGCCGGACAGGGGTTTTGGATGAGCAGTTCTTC.

The chain joins TRBV4-2 to TRBJ2-7; TRBD1 or TRBD2 may be the D gene (6 bases each). Germline values: CDR1 LGHNA, CDR2 YNFKEQ. This CDR3 comprises 17 residues. Trimming shortened V by 1 base and J by 0 bases, and 16 bases separated the two germline ends. CDR3 in amino acids: CASSQGFKGGNSYEQYF. In nucleotides, the CDR3 is TGTGCCAGCAGCCAAGGATTTAAGGGGGGCAACTCCTACGAGCAGTACTTC.

This clonotype was found a few times. The J gene is TRBJ1-4, the V gene TRBV27, with D perhaps TRBD1 (6 bases). V lost 5 bases and J 5 bases, leaving 15 bases between the germline ends. Germline CDR1 is MNHEY and CDR2 is SMNVEV (reference sequence). This CDR3 contains 15 residues. The CDR3 region has the DNA TGTGCCAGCAGTAGCGGACAGTACTCCAATGAAAAACTGTTTTTT. Translation gives CASSSGQYSNEKLFF.

This clonotype showed up many times. The chain carries TRBV6-1 and TRBJ2-5; 7 bases are shared with TRBD1. J lost 2 bases, V lost 7 bases, and 7 bases had no gene match. Germline lookup yields CDR1 MNHNS and CDR2 SASEGT. This CDR3 has 14 residues. The CDR3 region has the DNA TGTGCCAGCAACTTGAGGGGACAGCAAGAGACCCAGTACTTC. Encoded protein: CASNLRGQQETQYF.

Ten or more counts support this clonotype. V usage is TRBV18 and J usage is TRBJ2-3; D gene unclear. Trimming pared 8 bases from V and 0 bases from J, leaving 6 bases between. Germline V gene data show CDR1 as KGHSH and CDR2 as LQKENI. The CDR3 covers 12 residues. DNA for the CDR3: TGTGCCAGCAGCCCTAGCACAGATACGCAGTATTTT. Translation gives CASSPSTDTQYF. Using reference TRBV18 and TRBJ2-3 for the parts outside the CDR3, the full variable domain is NAGVMQNPRHLVRRRGQEARLRCSPMKGHSHVYWYRQLPEEGLKFMVYLQKENIIDESGMPKERFSAEFPKEGPSILRIQQVVRGDSAAYFCASSPSTDTQYFGPGTRLTVL.

The genes are TRBV7-9 and TRBJ2-7, with 9 bases identical to TRBD1. The ends lost 2 bases at V and 5 bases at J; junction bases unmatched: 7. Germline loops: CDR1 SEHNR, CDR2 FQNEAQ (reference sequence). The CDR3 runs 15 residues. CDR3 region: CASSLKTGGRNEQYF. Written as DNA, the CDR3 is TGTGCCAGCAGCTTAAAGACAGGGGGAAGGAACGAGCAGTACTTC.

In its sample, this clonotype was seen a few times. This chain links TRBV7-9 with TRBJ1-2, with TRBD1 matching over 7 bases. The germline gives CDR1 SEHNR, CDR2 FQNEAQ (reference sequence). With V trimmed by 5 bases and J by 7 bases, 13 bases remained unmatched. This CDR3 contains 15 residues. The DNA for the CDR3 is TGTGCCAGCAGCCCCGGCCCCGGGACAGATTTTGGCTACACCTTC. Its protein product is CASSPGPGTDFGYTF.

This clonotype was observed a handful of times. This CDR3 is CASSVEWAGPPSNQPQHF. The CDR3 nucleotides read TGTGCCAGCAGTGTGGAATGGGCCGGGCCTCCGAGCAATCAGCCCCAGCATTTT. The rearrangement uses TRBV2 and TRBJ1-5; D not resolved. The CDR3 contains 18 residues. Trimming removed 4 bases at V and 1 base at J, with 20 bases between. From germline, CDR1 is SNHLY and CDR2 FYNNEI.

This clonotype has a handful of counts. V is TRBV20-1 and J is TRBJ2-3; 14 positions agree with TRBD2. V was clipped by 5 bases and J by 3 bases; unmatched bases: 4. The CDR3 contains 15 residues. CDR1 and CDR2 (germline): DFQATT, SNEGSKA (reference sequence). The CDR3, as DNA: TGCAGTGCTCCAGGGACTAGCGGGAGAACAGATACGCAGTATTTT. Protein product: CSAPGTSGRTDTQYF.

This clonotype was observed at least ten times. The rearrangement uses TRBV20-1 and TRBJ1-2; D gene unclear. Looked up from germline, CDR1 is DFQATT and CDR2 is SNEGSKA (reference sequence). Trimming took off 3 bases at V and 4 bases at J, with 12 bases between the two ends. The CDR3 consists of 13 residues. For the CDR3, the DNA is TGCAGTGCTAGTCCCGGGAGCCTCTATGGCTACACCTTC. This gives the protein CSASPGSLYGYTF.

CDR3 sequence (DNA): TGTGCCAGCAGCTTAACCCGGGTGGATCTAAATGAGCAGTTCTTC. Translation gives CASSLTRVDLNEQFF. The chain carries TRBV7-9 and TRBJ2-1; D unclear. The V and J ends lost 2 bases and 7 bases respectively, with 15 bases between them. CDR1 and CDR2 (germline): SEHNR, FQNEAQ (reference sequence). The CDR3 loop spans 15 amino acids.

This clonotype was counted ten times or more. The gene calls are TRBV7-2 and TRBJ2-7; TRBD2 might be the D (6 bases). Germline CDR1 and CDR2: SGHTA and FQGNSA. The CDR3 runs 16 residues. V was trimmed by 1 base and J by 0 bases, leaving 13 bases between them. The DNA for the CDR3 is TGTGCCAGCAGCTTAGACCGGGAGACAGCCTCCTACGAGCAGTACTTC. Translating gives CASSLDRETASYEQYF.

This clonotype was recorded many times. The gene calls are TRBV28 and TRBJ1-1; D unclear. CDR3 length: 13 residues. V gave up 3 bases and J gave up 1 base, with 6 bases separating them. Looked up from germline, CDR1 is MDHEN and CDR2 is SYDVKM. The DNA of the CDR3 is TGTGCCAGCAGTTTTCTGCCGAACACTGAAGCTTTCTTT. The encoded protein is CASSFLPNTEAFF.

This chain connects TRBV4-1 to TRBJ2-5; D might be TRBD2 (5 bases). Germline lookup yields CDR1 MGHRA and CDR2 YSYEKL. The CDR3 is 13 amino acids. V lost 4 bases and J lost 5, with 11 bases in between. The CDR3 protein is CASSRWGAETQYF. In DNA, the CDR3 is TGCGCCAGCAGCCGTTGGGGAGCGGAGACCCAGTACTTC.